This T cell receptor (beta chain) was retrieved from a study of siplizumab effects on memory and regulatory T cells. Points from the study as a whole: Fewer alloreactive sequences mapped to unstimulated CD4+ memory cells under siplizumab.

CDR1 and CDR2 (germline): MNHEY, SVGAGI. V was pared by 5 bases and J by 4 bases, with 14 bases between. The CDR3 runs to 14 residues. Using immunoSEQ multiplex PCR, the repertoire was profiled, and TCRdb retains in-frame clones only, with some absent. The data show about 120,000 clones, around 94% seen once. Regarding this clone: The antigen remains unidentified.

The gene calls are TRBV6-5 and TRBJ1-2; D is unresolved. This receptor was obtained from a human donor in good health. The sequencing sample was made of non-Treg CD4+ T cells sorted from blood. The CDR3 region is CASSPGLGGYGYTF. The CDR3 coding sequence is TGTGCCAGCAGTCCTGGTCTGGGAGGCTATGGCTACACCTTC.